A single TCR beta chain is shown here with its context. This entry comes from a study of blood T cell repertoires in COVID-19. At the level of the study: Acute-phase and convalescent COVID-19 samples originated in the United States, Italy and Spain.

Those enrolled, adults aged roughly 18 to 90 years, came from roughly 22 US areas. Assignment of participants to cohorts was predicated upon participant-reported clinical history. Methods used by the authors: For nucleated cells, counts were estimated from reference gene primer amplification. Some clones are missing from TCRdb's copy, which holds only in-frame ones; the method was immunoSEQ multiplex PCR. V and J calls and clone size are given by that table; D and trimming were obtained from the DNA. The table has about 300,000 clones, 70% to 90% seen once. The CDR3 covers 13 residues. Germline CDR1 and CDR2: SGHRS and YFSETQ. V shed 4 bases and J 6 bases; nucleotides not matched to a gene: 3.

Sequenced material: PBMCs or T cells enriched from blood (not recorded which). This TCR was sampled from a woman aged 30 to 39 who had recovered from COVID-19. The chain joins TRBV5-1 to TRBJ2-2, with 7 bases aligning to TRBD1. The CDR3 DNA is TGCGCCAGCAGCGAACAGGGGCCCGGGGAGCTGTTTTTT. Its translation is CASSEQGPGELFF.